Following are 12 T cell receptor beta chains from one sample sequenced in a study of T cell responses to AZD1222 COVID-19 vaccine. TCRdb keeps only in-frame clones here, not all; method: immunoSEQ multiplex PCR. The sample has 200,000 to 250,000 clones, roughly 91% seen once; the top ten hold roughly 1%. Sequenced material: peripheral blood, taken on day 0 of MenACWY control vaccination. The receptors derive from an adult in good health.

The CDR3: CASSFKERGGNTGELFF. Written as DNA, the CDR3 is TGCGCCAGCAGCTTTAAGGAACGGGGGGGAAACACCGGGGAGCTGTTTTTT. V is TRBV5-1 and J is TRBJ2-2, with 8 bases lining up with TRBD2. V lost 2 bases and J lost 2; bases outside the gene matches: 8. From germline, CDR1 is SGHRS and CDR2 YFSETQ. This CDR3 comprises 17 residues.

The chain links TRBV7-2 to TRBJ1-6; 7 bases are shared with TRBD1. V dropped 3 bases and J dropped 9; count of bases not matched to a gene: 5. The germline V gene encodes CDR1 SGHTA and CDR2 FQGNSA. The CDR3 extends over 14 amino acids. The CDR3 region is CASSLGTVPSPLHF. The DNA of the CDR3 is TGTGCCAGCAGCTTGGGGACAGTCCCTTCACCCCTCCACTTT.

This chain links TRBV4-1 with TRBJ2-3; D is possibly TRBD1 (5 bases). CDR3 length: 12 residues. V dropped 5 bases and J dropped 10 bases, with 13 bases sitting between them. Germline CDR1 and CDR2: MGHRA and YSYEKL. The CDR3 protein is CASSEGVVAQYF. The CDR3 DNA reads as TGCGCCAGCAGCGAAGGGGTTGTGGCGCAGTATTTT.

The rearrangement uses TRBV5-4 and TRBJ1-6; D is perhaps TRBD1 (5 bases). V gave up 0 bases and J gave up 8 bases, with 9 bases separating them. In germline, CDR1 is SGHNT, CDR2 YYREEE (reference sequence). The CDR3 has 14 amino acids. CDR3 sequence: CASSLVQGDSPLHF. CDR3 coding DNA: TGTGCCAGCAGCTTGGTTCAGGGCGATTCACCCCTCCACTTT.

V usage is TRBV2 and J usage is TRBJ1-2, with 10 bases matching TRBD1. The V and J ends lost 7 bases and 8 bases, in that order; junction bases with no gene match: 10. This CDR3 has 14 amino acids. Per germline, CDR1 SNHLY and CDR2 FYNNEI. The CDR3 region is CASTKGTGVEGYTF. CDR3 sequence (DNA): TGTGCCAGCACCAAGGGGACAGGGGTAGAAGGCTACACCTTC. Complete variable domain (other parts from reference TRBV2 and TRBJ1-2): EPEVTQTPSHQVTQMGQEVILRCVPISNHLYFYWYRQILGQKVEFLVSFYNNEISEKSEIFDDQFSVERPDGSNFTLKIRSTKLEDSAMYFCASTKGTGVEGYTFGSGTRLTVV.

CDR3 residues: CASSSRDGTANYGYTF. DNA of the CDR3: TGTGCCAGCAGTTCCCGGGACGGAACAGCTAACTATGGCTACACCTTC. The chain links TRBV6-5 to TRBJ1-2; TRBD1 might be the D (5 bases). Germline values: CDR1 MNHEY, CDR2 SVGAGI. This CDR3 region has 16 residues. V lost 4 bases, J lost 0 bases, and 15 bases lay in between.

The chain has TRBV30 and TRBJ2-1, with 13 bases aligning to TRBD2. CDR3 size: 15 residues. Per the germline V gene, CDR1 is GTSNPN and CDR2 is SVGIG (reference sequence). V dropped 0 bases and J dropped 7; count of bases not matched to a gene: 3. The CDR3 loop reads CAWSVTSGGGNEQFF. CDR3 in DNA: TGTGCCTGGAGTGTAACTAGCGGGGGGGGTAATGAGCAGTTCTTC.

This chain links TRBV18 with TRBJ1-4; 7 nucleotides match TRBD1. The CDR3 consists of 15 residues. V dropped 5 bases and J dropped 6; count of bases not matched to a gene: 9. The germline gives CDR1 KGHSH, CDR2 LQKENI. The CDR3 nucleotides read TGTGCCAGCTCAAACAACAGGGGACCCGATGAAAAACTGTTTTTT. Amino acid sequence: CASSNNRGPDEKLFF.

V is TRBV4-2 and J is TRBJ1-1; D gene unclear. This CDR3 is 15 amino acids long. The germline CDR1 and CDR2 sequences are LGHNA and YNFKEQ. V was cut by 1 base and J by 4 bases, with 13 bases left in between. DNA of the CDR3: TGTGCCAGCAGCCAAGGGCGAGCGTCGAGCACTGAAGCTTTCTTT. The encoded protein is CASSQGRASSTEAFF.

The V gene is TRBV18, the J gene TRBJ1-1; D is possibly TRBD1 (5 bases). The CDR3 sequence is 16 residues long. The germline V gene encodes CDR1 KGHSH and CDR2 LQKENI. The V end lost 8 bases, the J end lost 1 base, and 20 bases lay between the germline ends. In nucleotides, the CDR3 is TGTGCCAGCACGGGGCGAGCAGTCGGTGGGAACACTGAAGCTTTCTTT. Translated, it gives CASTGRAVGGNTEAFF.

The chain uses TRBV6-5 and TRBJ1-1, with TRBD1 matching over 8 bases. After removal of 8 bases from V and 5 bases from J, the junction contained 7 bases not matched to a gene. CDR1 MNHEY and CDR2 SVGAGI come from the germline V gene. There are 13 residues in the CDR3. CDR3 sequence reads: CASSGQGATEAFF. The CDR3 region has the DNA TGTGCCAGCTCGGGGCAGGGGGCGACTGAAGCTTTCTTT.

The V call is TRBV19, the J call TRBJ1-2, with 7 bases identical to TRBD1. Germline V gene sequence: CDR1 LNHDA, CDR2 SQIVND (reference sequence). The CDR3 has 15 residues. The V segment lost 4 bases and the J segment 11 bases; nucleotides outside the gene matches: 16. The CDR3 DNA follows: TGTGCCAGTAGTACGACTCCGGGACAGAGTCAAAGGTACACCTTC. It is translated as CASSTTPGQSQRYTF.